The 6 T cell receptor beta chains below come from one sample, sequenced in a study of Ad26.COV2.S vaccination and SARS-CoV-2 variants. Clones were sequenced by immunoSEQ multiplex PCR, and TCRdb holds only the in-frame ones, with some missing. Of 450,000 to 550,000 clones detected, about 88% appear once; the ten largest clones hold 1.7%. Described treatment: about 20 received Ad26.COV2.S at low or high dose, single or two shots; a few received placebo; per-sample allocation not given. Day 63 after the first injection of vaccine or placebo was the sampling time. The sample here was peripheral blood, taken in a trial of Ad26.COV2.S vaccine versus placebo. These receptors were taken from a person between 18 and 65 years old who received the Ad26.COV2.S COVID-19 vaccine or a placebo.

This clone has only one observation. The chain uses TRBV18 and TRBJ2-7, with 8 bases aligning to TRBD2. The CDR3 totals 15 residues. Germline CDR1 and CDR2: KGHSH and LQKENI. V dropped 4 bases and J dropped 5; count of bases not matched to a gene: 10. CDR3 sequence: CASSRSSGRVDEQYF. The CDR3 DNA follows: TGTGCCAGCTCACGGTCCTCCGGGAGGGTGGACGAGCAGTACTTC.

This clone has more than one count but fewer than ten. The gene calls are TRBV9 and TRBJ1-3, with D possibly being TRBD1 (6 bases). Deletions cut 5 bases from V and 1 base from J, with 7 bases between. The V gene's germline CDR1 is SGDLS and CDR2 YYNGEE. CDR3 size: 13 residues. This CDR3 is CASSDRSGNTIYF. The CDR3 bases are TGTGCCAGCAGTGACAGGTCTGGAAACACCATATATTTT.

The V gene is TRBV4-1, the J gene TRBJ1-5, with D possibly matching TRBD1 (5 bases). This CDR3 is built from 19 residues. V was cut by 1 base and J by 4 bases, with 23 bases left in between. Germline CDR1 MGHRA, CDR2 YSYEKL. CDR3 coding DNA: TGCGCCAGCAGCCAAGTTCCCCCCTCACTGGGGCGAAAAAATCAGCCCCAGCATTTT. Its translation is CASSQVPPSLGRKNQPQHF.

Turning to this clone: The conserved phenylalanine or tryptophan normally closing the CDR3 is absent here, so this likely arose from a read error. It is unclear where the CDR3 begins or ends on the DNA, so no DNA is shown, and the CDR3 is as TCRdb lists it. The chain uses TRBV5-1 and TRBJ1-6. Germline V gene sequence: CDR1 SGHRS, CDR2 YFSETQ. The CDR3 has 9 residues if both end residues are counted. The CDR3 region is CASSPKDAR.

Of note for this clone: Relative to the germline gene, one junction end is altered; a read error may explain this. The V gene is TRBV27, the J gene TRBJ2-1; D remains ambiguous. The CDR3 has 14 residues. Germline V gene data show CDR1 as MNHEY and CDR2 as SMNVEV (reference sequence). The CDR3 reads CASSLMMGYSEQFF. For the CDR3, the DNA is TGTGCCAGCAGTTTAATGATGGGGTACAGTGAGCAGTTCTTC.

As for this clone: A far larger clone is one base from this, pointing to a likely read error. Other DNA variants within this sample encode the same CDR3. The rearrangement uses TRBV5-4 and TRBJ1-1, with TRBD1 matching over 7 bases. The CDR3 runs to 14 residues. CDR1 SGHNT and CDR2 YYREEE come from the germline V gene (reference sequence). V lost 0 bases, J lost 1 base, and 0 bases stayed unmatched. In DNA form, the CDR3 reads TGTGCCAGCAGCTTGGACAGGGGGAACACTGAAGCTTTCTTT. Translation gives CASSLDRGNTEAFF.